The 16 T cell receptor beta chains below all came from one sample that was sequenced in a study of CD8+CD57+ T cells in acquired aplastic anemia. The use of genomic DNA as template underpinned the TCR beta VDJ and CDR3 profiling. TCRdb redid the calling of the reads with MiXCR, one entry per CDR3 protein. The sample records some 120,000 distinct CDR3 sequences, 50% to 60% being singletons. Whoever was chosen for sequencing had shown CD8+CD57+ cell expansion by flow cytometry. Input material: sorted CD4+, CD8+, or CD8+CD57+ T cells (not recorded which) from PBMCs. The receptors derive from a human donor with aplastic anemia.

This chain uses TRBV7-8 with TRBJ2-1, with a tentative D call TRBD1 (6 bases). Looked up from germline, CDR1 is SGHVS and CDR2 is FQNEAQ. The V end lost 7 bases, the J end lost 7 bases, and 14 bases lay between the germline ends. The length of the CDR3 is 13 residues. In DNA, the CDR3 is TGTGCCAGCACACAGGGTCGGAGGAATGAGCAGTTCTTC. Its translation: CASTQGRRNEQFF.

The gene calls are TRBV20-1 and TRBJ2-3; 10 bases are a match to TRBD2. The junction had 11 bases not matched to a gene; V was cut back by 2 bases and J by 3 bases. Germline CDR1 is DFQATT and CDR2 is SNEGSKA (reference sequence). This CDR3 has 17 amino acids. CDR3 in amino acids: CSARSPSGGPITDTQYF. The DNA of the CDR3 is TGCAGTGCTAGATCGCCTAGCGGGGGTCCAATTACAGATACGCAGTATTTT.

This rearrangement joins TRBV11-1 to TRBJ2-3; 11 positions match TRBD2. Germline lookup yields CDR1 SGHAT and CDR2 FQDESV (reference sequence). V lost 6 bases and J lost 2; bases outside the gene matches: 7. CDR3 length: 16 amino acids. CDR3 DNA sequence: TGTGCCAGCAGAGCTGGGACTAGCGGCCTCACAGATACGCAGTATTTT. Translated, it gives CASRAGTSGLTDTQYF.

This clonotype showed up just a few times. This clone may be a read error of a much larger clone one base away. No conserved phenylalanine or tryptophan is present at the end of the CDR3, so a read error is the likely explanation. J is TRBJ1-3 and V is TRBV5-4; the D gene is possibly TRBD1 (6 bases). Trimming stripped 4 bases from V and 2 bases from J, with 10 bases between. Germline-derived CDR1 and CDR2 are SGHNT and YYREEE (reference sequence). This CDR3 has 14 residues. CDR3 DNA: TGTGCCAGCAGCGGCAGGGGTACTGGAAACACCATATATTGT. Protein: CASSGRGTGNTIYC.

Notes on this clonotype: One end of the junction is discordant with germline, which a read error may explain. The chain carries TRBV7-8 and TRBJ2-1; D is uncertain. CDR1 is SGHVS, CDR2 FQNEAQ, per germline. The CDR3 sequence is 12 residues long. The CDR3 DNA follows: TGCGCCAGCAGCCAACCTAGCAATGAGCAGTTCTTC. Translating gives CASSQPSNEQFF.

This clonotype turned up a few times. This may stem from a read error, because a much larger clone lies one nucleotide away. The chain joins TRBV7-9 to TRBJ1-1, with no clear D. The V gene's germline CDR1 is SEHNR and CDR2 FQNEAQ (reference sequence). CDR3 length: 12 amino acids. The CDR3 DNA reads TGTGCCATCAGCAACGGGGTCGCTGAAGCTTTCTTT. The encoded protein is CAISNGVAEAFF. Full variable domain (outside the CDR3, taken from reference TRBV7-9 and TRBJ1-1): DTGVSQNPRHKITKRGQNVTFRCDPISEHNRLYWYRQTLGQGPEFLTYFQNEAQLEKSRLLSDRFSAERPKGSFSTLEIQRTEQGDSAMYLCAISNGVAEAFFGQGTRLTVV.

As concerns this clonotype: A read error is possible here, since a much larger clone lies one base away. The V call is TRBV6-1, the J call TRBJ2-2; the D is unclear. Trimming left V 6 bases short and J 10 bases short, with 6 bases between. Per germline, CDR1 MNHNS and CDR2 SASEGT. The CDR3 is 10 amino acids. Here the CDR3 DNA reads TGTGCCAGCAGGTACGTGGAGCTGTTTTTT. It translates to CASRYVELFF.

The chain links TRBV12-3 or TRBV12-4 to TRBJ2-3, with TRBD2 matching over 10 bases. V lost 5 bases to trimming and J lost 5 bases; unmatched junction nucleotides: 13. This CDR3 comprises 17 residues. CDR3 DNA: TGTGCCAGCAGTCCACTTAGCGGGGGGAGTCCGGGAGATACGCAGTATTTT. Its translation: CASSPLSGGSPGDTQYF.

This sequence joins TRBV19 and TRBJ2-5; D gene uncertain. This CDR3 is built from 15 residues. V gave up 1 base and J gave up 1 base, with 10 bases separating them. Germline CDR1 is LNHDA and CDR2 is SQIVND (reference sequence). The CDR3 sequence is CASSIGVRAQETQYF. The CDR3 bases are TGTGCCAGTAGTATAGGTGTAAGGGCCCAAGAGACCCAGTACTTC.

The chain couples TRBV20-1 to TRBJ1-4; the D is unclear. This CDR3 has 14 amino acids. Germline loops: CDR1 DFQATT, CDR2 SNEGSKA (reference sequence). V dropped 5 bases and J dropped 6 bases, with 16 bases sitting between them. Here the CDR3 DNA reads TGCAGTGCTTCCGGGGAAGAGTACTATGAAAAACTGTTTTTT. Translation: CSASGEEYYEKLFF.

The rearrangement uses TRBV19 and TRBJ1-1; 9 nucleotides match TRBD1. CDR1 and CDR2 from the germline V gene are LNHDA and SQIVND (reference sequence). This CDR3 is 15 amino acids long. Trimming cost V 7 bases and J 1 base; bases outside gene matches: 7. Here the CDR3 reads CASMLQGAGNTEAFF. In DNA, the CDR3 is TGTGCCAGTATGCTACAGGGGGCCGGGAACACTGAAGCTTTCTTT.

The chain has TRBV20-1 and TRBJ2-1; TRBD2 is a possible D gene (6 bases). Germline lookup yields CDR1 DFQATT and CDR2 SNEGSKA (reference sequence). This CDR3 spans 14 amino acids. V lost 1 base to trimming and J lost 6 bases, with 13 bases between them. CDR3: CSARVGRGANEQFF. Written as DNA, the CDR3 is TGCAGTGCTAGAGTCGGGCGGGGTGCCAATGAGCAGTTCTTC.

The chain joins TRBV20-1 to TRBJ2-5; a possible D gene is TRBD2 (7 bases). V was trimmed by 3 bases and J by 5 bases, leaving 10 bases between them. Germline V gives CDR1 DFQATT, CDR2 SNEGSKA (reference sequence). The CDR3 is 12 amino acids. The CDR3 bases are TGCAGTGCTAGCGGGGGGCGGGAGACCCAGTACTTC. This gives the protein CSASGGRETQYF.

The CDR3: CAIREYDSYEQYF. The CDR3 nucleotides are TGTGCCATCCGGGAATACGATTCCTACGAGCAGTACTTC. The rearrangement uses TRBV10-3 and TRBJ2-7; weak D call: TRBD2 (5 bases). CDR3 length: 13 residues. Trimming removed 8 bases at V and 1 base at J, with 12 bases between. Germline CDR1 ENHRY, CDR2 SYGVKD.

This chain connects TRBV9 to TRBJ1-4; unclear D gene. This CDR3 comprises 15 residues. V lost 0 bases and J 7 bases, leaving 13 bases between the germline ends. Germline CDR1 is SGDLS and CDR2 is YYNGEE. Here the CDR3 reads CASSVGPDPTEKLFF. CDR3 DNA: TGTGCCAGCAGCGTAGGGCCAGACCCCACTGAAAAACTGTTTTTT.

This chain links TRBV7-3 with TRBJ2-7, with D perhaps TRBD1 (7 bases). Germline CDR1 and CDR2: SGHTA and FQGTGA. The CDR3 length is 13 residues. V dropped 2 bases and J dropped 6 bases, with 11 bases sitting between them. In DNA form, the CDR3 reads TGTGCCAGCAGCTTAGGAGGGGGCGGCGAGCAGTACTTC. It translates to CASSLGGGGEQYF.